Listed here are 25 T cell receptor beta chains from one sample, sequenced in a study of shared T cell receptors in the human thymus. Repertoires were generated with immunoSEQ multiplex PCR, while TCRdb's copy carries only in-frame clones and drops some. The sample holds hundreds of thousands of clones, roughly 90% seen once. The sample also formed part of further work on human thymus T cells.

Sequencing was performed on thymocytes. These receptors all come from a boy in the first two years of life with a congenital heart defect.

The CDR3 region has the DNA TGTGCCACGCAGGGGGGACATATCAATGAGCAGTTCTTC. This sequence encodes CATQGGHINEQFF. This rearrangement joins TRBV15 to TRBJ2-1; a possible D gene is TRBD1 (7 bases). V shed 9 bases and J shed 6 bases, with 15 bases lying between them. The CDR3 runs 13 residues. The germline V gene encodes CDR1 LNHNV and CDR2 YYDKDF (reference sequence).

This chain uses TRBV15 with TRBJ1-3; TRBD1 agrees at 9 bases. Germline V gives CDR1 LNHNV, CDR2 YYDKDF (reference sequence). The CDR3 loop spans 22 amino acids. With V trimmed by 1 base and J by 0 bases, 19 bases remained unmatched. CDR3 amino acids: CATSRGGTKSGTGRLSGNTIYF. CDR3 sequence (DNA): TGTGCCACCAGCAGAGGGGGAACCAAGAGCGGGACAGGGAGGCTCTCTGGAAACACCATATATTTT.

This chain joins TRBV6-5 and TRBJ2-3, with D uncertain. Per germline, CDR1 MNHEY and CDR2 SVGAGI. Between the trimmed V and J ends, which lost 4 bases and 2 bases, there was a span of 16 bases. The length of the CDR3 is 16 residues. This CDR3 is CASSWRGTVYTDTQYF. CDR3 DNA: TGTGCCAGCAGTTGGCGCGGCACGGTTTACACAGATACGCAGTATTTT.

This clone appeared a few times. This same CDR3 is encoded by further DNA sequences in the sample. The genes are TRBV5-6 and TRBJ1-2; a weak D match, TRBD1 (5 bases). Trimming pared 0 bases from V and 6 bases from J, leaving 6 bases between. The CDR3 consists of 12 residues. Per germline, CDR1 SGHDT and CDR2 YYEEEE. The CDR3 bases are TGTGCCAGCAGCTTGGCAGGGCATGGCTACACCTTC. This encodes CASSLAGHGYTF.

V is TRBV10-2 and J is TRBJ2-3, with TRBD2 matching 12 bases. The germline V gene has CDR1 WSHSY and CDR2 SAAADI. Losses at the gene ends were 7 bases for V and 2 bases for J; bases not matched to a gene: 19. The CDR3 spans 20 residues. Here the CDR3 DNA reads TGCGCCAGCACAGAGGCGGGTGAACTAGCGGGAGGTGGTCCCACAGATACGCAGTATTTT. Encoded protein: CASTEAGELAGGGPTDTQYF.

The V and J genes are TRBV7-8 and TRBJ2-7; D is possibly TRBD1 (6 bases). Trimming took 5 bases from V and 0 from J, leaving 14 bases between them. Looked up from germline, CDR1 is SGHVS and CDR2 is FQNEAQ. This CDR3 has 15 amino acids. CDR3 bases: TGTGCCAGCAGCGTTCCGGGACACAACTCCTACGAGCAGTACTTC. Its protein product is CASSVPGHNSYEQYF.

This clone was found a few times. The identical CDR3 is also encoded by other nucleotide sequences in the sample. The J gene is TRBJ2-4, the V gene TRBV9; D is perhaps TRBD1 (6 bases). The CDR3 extends over 16 amino acids. The germline gives CDR1 SGDLS, CDR2 YYNGEE. The ends were cut back, 0 bases at V and 0 bases at J, with 10 bases in the middle. The CDR3 DNA is TGTGCCAGCAGCGTAGCGGACAGTCTAGCCAAAAACATTCAGTACTTC. This translates into CASSVADSLAKNIQYF.

V is TRBV6-6 and J is TRBJ2-7; D may be TRBD1 (6 bases). Germline V gene sequence: CDR1 MNHNY, CDR2 SVGAGI (reference sequence). The V end was cut by 6 bases, the J end by 0 bases, with 12 bases between. The CDR3 sequence is 14 residues long. CDR3 region: CASSPQGLSYEQYF. DNA of the CDR3: TGTGCCAGCAGCCCACAGGGCCTCTCCTACGAGCAGTACTTC.

A word on this clone: One junction end does not reproduce the germline sequence, and a read error may be involved. The chain uses TRBV9 and TRBJ2-7; TRBD1 might be the D (5 bases). This CDR3 has 14 amino acids. The germline CDR1 and CDR2 sequences are SGDLS and YYNGEE. For the CDR3, the DNA is TGTGCCAGCAGCGCTGAACGGCAGGGCCCCGAGGAGTACTTC. Translated: CASSAERQGPEEYF.

This clone has just one count. The chain couples TRBV18 to TRBJ1-4; a possible D gene is TRBD1 (5 bases). The CDR3 covers 16 residues. The germline gives CDR1 KGHSH, CDR2 LQKENI. Trimming removed 2 bases at V and 3 bases at J, with 13 bases between. The CDR3 loop reads CASSPRRDSPNEKLFF. The CDR3 DNA follows: TGTGCCAGCTCACCAAGAAGGGACTCTCCTAATGAAAAACTGTTTTTT. The complete variable domain, with remaining parts taken from reference TRBV18 and TRBJ1-4, reads NAGVMQNPRHLVRRRGQEARLRCSPMKGHSHVYWYRQLPEEGLKFMVYLQKENIIDESGMPKERFSAEFPKEGPSILRIQQVVRGDSAAYFCASSPRRDSPNEKLFFGSGTQLSVL.

The chain has TRBV6-5 and TRBJ2-7; 8 positions agree with TRBD1. The CDR3 contains 14 residues. Germline V lookup: CDR1 MNHEY, CDR2 SVGAGI. J lost 6 bases, V lost 7 bases, and 11 bases had no gene match. CDR3 loop: CASTGDRKVGEQYF. In nucleotides, the CDR3 is TGTGCCAGCACTGGGGACAGGAAGGTCGGCGAGCAGTACTTC.

The chain joins TRBV11-3 to TRBJ2-3, with TRBD2 identical over 8 bases. Germline CDR1 is SGHNT and CDR2 is YENEEA. This CDR3 region has 14 residues. With 6 bases clipped from V and 5 bases from J, the junction kept 7 bases outside the gene matches. In nucleotides, the CDR3 is TGTGCCAGCAGGACGGGGGGGGACCAAGATACGCAGTATTTT. Its translation: CASRTGGDQDTQYF. The full variable domain, its missing parts supplied by reference TRBV11-3 and TRBJ2-3, is EAGVVQSPRYKIIEKKQPVAFWCNPISGHNTLYWYLQNLGQGPELLIRYENEEAVDDSQLPKDRFSAERLKGVDSTLKIQPAELGDSAVYLCASRTGGDQDTQYFGPGTRLTVL.

This clone has just one count. V and J are TRBV2 and TRBJ2-1, with TRBD2 matching over 13 bases. CDR1 SNHLY and CDR2 FYNNEI come from the germline V gene. This CDR3 has 17 residues. V lost 6 bases, J lost 6 bases, and 11 bases stayed unmatched. CDR3 sequence (DNA): TGTGCCAGCAGGGCGGGGGAAAGGACTAGCGGGGGCAATGAGCAGTTCTTC. This translates into CASRAGERTSGGNEQFF.

The CDR3 protein is CASSPHYEQYF. The CDR3, as DNA: TGTGCCAGCAGCCCCCACTACGAGCAGTACTTC. This rearrangement joins TRBV7-9 to TRBJ2-7; no firm D call. The CDR3 covers 11 residues. CDR1 is SEHNR, CDR2 FQNEAQ, per germline (reference sequence). V shed 5 bases and J shed 3 bases, with 5 bases lying between them.

This chain uses TRBV28 with TRBJ1-2; 9 nucleotides match TRBD1. The CDR3 contains 13 residues. J gave up 4 bases and V 5 bases, and 2 bases lay outside the gene matches. Germline CDR1 reads MDHEN; CDR2 reads SYDVKM. The CDR3 DNA is TGTGCCAGCAGTCCGACAGGGGGCTATGGCTACACCTTC. It is translated as CASSPTGGYGYTF.

The CDR3 reads CASSFVGREDQGEQFF. The CDR3, as DNA: TGTGCCAGCAGCTTCGTTGGGCGGGAGGATCAGGGTGAGCAGTTCTTC. The gene calls are TRBV7-9 and TRBJ2-1, with 8 positions matching TRBD2. V shed 3 bases, J shed 9 bases, and the junction held 13 bases outside the gene matches. The CDR3 spans 16 residues. CDR1 SEHNR and CDR2 FQNEAQ come from the germline V gene (reference sequence).

The rearrangement links TRBV6-1 to TRBJ2-7, with TRBD2 matching over 11 bases. V dropped 3 bases and J dropped 2; count of bases not matched to a gene: 6. Germline CDR1 is MNHNS and CDR2 is SASEGT. The CDR3 has 16 residues. Here the CDR3 reads CASSDPTSGSPYEQYF. CDR3 DNA sequence: TGTGCCAGCAGTGACCCCACTAGCGGGAGTCCCTACGAGCAGTACTTC.

V gene TRBV5-8 combines with J gene TRBJ2-7, with TRBD1 matching over 7 bases. Germline values: CDR1 SGHTS, CDR2 YDEGEE. The CDR3 contains 14 residues. V lost 4 bases, J lost 5 bases, and 9 bases stayed unmatched. The CDR3 DNA reads TGTGCCAGCAGCCTACCAACAGGGGTCCACGAGCAGTACTTC. This encodes CASSLPTGVHEQYF.

The J gene is TRBJ2-1, the V gene TRBV6-6; 8 nucleotides line up with TRBD1. This CDR3 spans 13 amino acids. The germline V gene has CDR1 MNHNY and CDR2 SVGAGI (reference sequence). Trimming cost V 10 bases and J 6 bases; bases outside gene matches: 8. The CDR3 protein is CANSGTGVNEQFF. The CDR3 DNA is TGTGCCAATTCCGGGACAGGAGTCAATGAGCAGTTCTTC.

This clone appeared a single time. This chain uses TRBV29-1 with TRBJ2-5; 9 bases are a match to TRBD1. Germline V gene lookup returns CDR1 SQVTM and CDR2 ANQGSEA. The CDR3 runs to 12 residues. The J segment lost 4 bases and the V segment lost 4 bases, leaving 1 base of the junction unmatched. The DNA of the CDR3 is TGCAGCGTTGGACAGGGGGGAGAGACCCAGTACTTC. Its translation is CSVGQGGETQYF.

CDR3 bases: TGTGCCAGCAGCCAAGATGTGTCGGGGACTAGTGAATCCTACGAGCAGTACTTC. It encodes CASSQDVSGTSESYEQYF. The rearrangement uses TRBV4-2 and TRBJ2-7; the match to TRBD2 covers 8 bases. Germline-derived CDR1 and CDR2 are LGHNA and YNFKEQ. There are 18 residues in the CDR3. V shed 0 bases, J shed 1 base, and the junction held 11 bases outside the gene matches.

V usage is TRBV19 and J usage is TRBJ2-2; 7 positions match TRBD2. This CDR3 has 15 residues. J lost 0 bases, V lost 7 bases, and 5 bases had no gene match. CDR1 LNHDA and CDR2 SQIVND come from the germline V gene (reference sequence). The DNA of the CDR3 is TGTGCCAGTACCCAGGGACTATCGAACACCGGGGAGCTGTTTTTT. Protein sequence: CASTQGLSNTGELFF.

CDR3 region: CASSLGGRGLEETQYF. The CDR3 DNA is TGTGCCAGCAGCTTAGGCGGCAGGGGGTTAGAAGAGACCCAGTACTTC. The V and J genes are TRBV11-3 and TRBJ2-5; TRBD1 agrees at 7 bases. The CDR3 covers 16 residues. V dropped 1 base and J dropped 3; count of bases not matched to a gene: 8. Per germline, CDR1 SGHNT and CDR2 YENEEA.

The chain couples TRBV2 to TRBJ1-2, with D possibly matching TRBD1 (6 bases). Germline V gives CDR1 SNHLY, CDR2 FYNNEI. The V and J ends lost 3 bases and 6 bases respectively, with 11 bases between them. The CDR3 covers 13 residues. CDR3 amino acids: CASSEVSGDGYTF. CDR3 bases: TGTGCCAGCAGTGAGGTGTCAGGGGATGGCTACACCTTC.

The J gene is TRBJ1-4, the V gene TRBV5-4; D gene uncertain. Germline CDR1 SGHNT, CDR2 YYREEE (reference sequence). The length of the CDR3 is 12 residues. Trimming removed 0 bases from V and 7 bases from J, with 4 bases in between. The CDR3 sequence is CASSLAGEKLFF. In DNA, the CDR3 is TGTGCCAGCAGCTTGGCCGGTGAAAAACTGTTTTTT.